The 27 T cell receptor beta chains listed next were all sequenced from one sample in a study of cytomegalovirus exposure and HLA in healthy donors. PCR involved 60 Vbeta and 13 Jbeta primers. Clones were sequenced by immunoSEQ multiplex PCR, and TCRdb holds only the in-frame ones, with some missing. This sample has around 150,000 clones, with less than 80% found just once. Sample: PBMCs. The receptor source for this set is a man in his forties in good health and CMV-seronegative.

The CDR3: CASSIDRWVDRGRNEQFF. CDR3 sequence (DNA): TGTGCCAGTAGTATAGATCGATGGGTGGACAGGGGTAGAAATGAGCAGTTCTTC. The rearrangement uses TRBV19 and TRBJ2-1; 9 bases agree with TRBD1. The CDR3 has 18 amino acids. Germline V gene lookup returns CDR1 LNHDA and CDR2 SQIVND (reference sequence). V shed 0 bases, J shed 7 bases, and the junction held 13 bases outside the gene matches.

This clone was counted between two and nine times. The chain uses TRBV6-5 and TRBJ2-2; TRBD1 might be the D (6 bases). The CDR3 is 14 residues long. Trimming pared 5 bases from V and 5 bases from J, leaving 12 bases between. Per germline, CDR1 MNHEY and CDR2 SVGAGI. DNA for the CDR3: TGTGCCAGCAGTGAGGGGGTAGAAACCGGGGAGCTGTTTTTT. Translated, it gives CASSEGVETGELFF.

This sequence joins TRBV27 and TRBJ2-7, with 8 bases lining up with TRBD2. V lost 5 bases, J lost 7 bases, and 10 bases stayed unmatched. CDR3 length: 14 residues. The germline V gene encodes CDR1 MNHEY and CDR2 SMNVEV (reference sequence). Written as DNA, the CDR3 is TGTGCCAGCAGTCTCCTCTTCGGGGGGGGAGAGCAGTACTTC. Its protein is CASSLLFGGGEQYF.

V usage is TRBV29-1 and J usage is TRBJ2-7; 8 positions agree with TRBD1. The CDR3 has 13 residues. After removal of 7 bases from V and 6 bases from J, the junction contained 11 bases not matched to a gene. CDR1 SQVTM and CDR2 ANQGSEA come from the germline V gene. CDR3 bases: TGCAGCGCCCGTACGACAGGGGTAAGCGAGCAGTACTTC. Translating it yields CSARTTGVSEQYF.

The chain combines TRBV5-8 with TRBJ2-7, with 7 bases aligning to TRBD1. CDR1 is SGHTS and CDR2 is YDEGEE in the germline V gene. This CDR3 is built from 15 residues. With 4 bases clipped from V and 7 bases from J, the junction kept 14 bases outside the gene matches. CDR3 nucleotides: TGTGCCAGCAGCCCCCTTAGACAGGGATCGAATGAGCAGTACTTC. Amino acids: CASSPLRQGSNEQYF.

V is TRBV5-8 and J is TRBJ2-2, with D maybe TRBD2 (5 bases). Trimming pared 2 bases from V and 3 bases from J, leaving 5 bases between. Germline loops: CDR1 SGHTS, CDR2 YDEGEE. The CDR3 totals 13 residues. The chain's CDR3 is CASSFGDTGELFF. The DNA for the CDR3 is TGTGCCAGCAGCTTCGGGGACACCGGGGAGCTGTTTTTT. The full variable domain, in which reference TRBV5-8 and TRBJ2-2 provide the parts outside the CDR3, is EAGVTQSPTHLIKTRGQQATLRCSPISGHTSVYWYQQALGLGLQFLLWYDEGEERNRGNFPPRFSGRQFPNYSSELNVNALELEDSALYLCASSFGDTGELFFGEGSRLTVL.

The chain couples TRBV30 to TRBJ1-1; no firm D call. The CDR3 extends over 12 amino acids. Germline V gene data show CDR1 as GTSNPN and CDR2 as SVGIG (reference sequence). V was shortened by 3 bases and J by 0 bases, with 5 bases between the two germline ends. The chain's CDR3 is CAWRRVNTEAFF. CDR3 coding DNA: TGTGCCTGGAGACGGGTGAACACTGAAGCTTTCTTT.

CDR3 sequence (DNA): TGTGCCAGCAGTACCTGGGCTGGGGGGGATAGTCCCTACGAGCAGTACTTC. This sequence encodes CASSTWAGGDSPYEQYF. The rearrangement links TRBV28 to TRBJ2-7; 7 bases map to TRBD2. From germline, CDR1 is MDHEN and CDR2 SYDVKM. The junction had 15 bases not matched to a gene; V was cut back by 5 bases and J by 2 bases. The CDR3 sequence is 17 residues long.

The gene calls are TRBV11-3 and TRBJ2-7, with TRBD2 as a possible D gene (6 bases). The germline gives CDR1 SGHNT, CDR2 YENEEA. V lost 2 bases, J lost 0 bases, and 8 bases lay in between. The CDR3 runs to 14 residues. CDR3 loop: CASSLWRGSYEQYF. DNA of the CDR3: TGTGCCAGCAGCTTATGGCGGGGCTCCTACGAGCAGTACTTC.

On this clone itself: The same CDR3 also results from other DNA sequences found in this sample. The chain carries TRBV27 and TRBJ2-7; 8 bases align to TRBD1. This CDR3 has 14 amino acids. Looked up from germline, CDR1 is MNHEY and CDR2 is SMNVEV (reference sequence). With 5 bases clipped from V and 2 bases from J, the junction kept 5 bases outside the gene matches. In DNA, the CDR3 is TGTGCCAGCAGTCGAGGACAGGGCCCCTACGAGCAGTACTTC. Residues: CASSRGQGPYEQYF.

The chain combines TRBV2 with TRBJ2-7; 8 bases are a match to TRBD2. Germline V gene sequence: CDR1 SNHLY, CDR2 FYNNEI. The V and J ends lost 7 bases and 3 bases, in that order; junction bases with no gene match: 5. The CDR3 contains 13 residues. DNA for the CDR3: TGTGCCAGCAACCGAGCGGGGGTCTACGAGCAGTACTTC. Residues: CASNRAGVYEQYF. The variable domain in full, completed from reference TRBV2 and TRBJ2-7, reads EPEVTQTPSHQVTQMGQEVILRCVPISNHLYFYWYRQILGQKVEFLVSFYNNEISEKSEIFDDQFSVERPDGSNFTLKIRSTKLEDSAMYFCASNRAGVYEQYFGPGTRLTVT.

The CDR3 loop is CASSAGDYGYTF. CDR3 in DNA: TGTGCCAGCAGTGCAGGGGACTATGGCTACACCTTC. The chain combines TRBV6-5 with TRBJ1-2; D might be TRBD1 (6 bases). Trimming left V 5 bases short and J 3 bases short, with 7 bases between. The germline CDR1 and CDR2 sequences are MNHEY and SVGAGI. The CDR3 has 12 amino acids.

CDR3 coding DNA: TGTGCCAGTAGTTTCGGGACAGGGCTGGCCGAGCAGTACTTC. This codes for CASSFGTGLAEQYF. The chain links TRBV19 to TRBJ2-7; 9 bases match TRBD1. The CDR3 spans 14 residues. V lost 5 bases, J lost 6 bases, and 8 bases stayed unmatched. The germline V gene encodes CDR1 LNHDA and CDR2 SQIVND (reference sequence).

The J gene is TRBJ2-5, the V gene TRBV15; D is uncertain. CDR1 and CDR2 from the germline V gene are LNHNV and YYDKDF (reference sequence). Trimming shortened V by 1 base and J by 0 bases, and 9 bases separated the two germline ends. The CDR3 totals 15 residues. The CDR3 bases are TGTGCCACCAGCAGAGGACACACGTACCAAGAGACCCAGTACTTC. It codes for CATSRGHTYQETQYF.

V is TRBV30 and J is TRBJ1-1, with 7 bases that match TRBD1. V was clipped by 5 bases and J by 6 bases; unmatched bases: 9. The CDR3 contains 13 residues. Germline V CDR1 and CDR2: GTSNPN, SVGIG (reference sequence). This chain's CDR3 is CAWGNRGLAEAFF. The CDR3 nucleotides are TGTGCCTGGGGAAACAGGGGACTCGCTGAAGCTTTCTTT.

The rearrangement uses TRBV10-3 and TRBJ1-1; D perhaps matches TRBD1 (5 bases). CDR3 length: 14 residues. Germline CDR1 reads ENHRY; CDR2 reads SYGVKD. Trimming shortened V by 3 bases and J by 5 bases, and 13 bases separated the two germline ends. The CDR3: CAISDKGISTEAFF. The CDR3 coding sequence is TGTGCCATCAGTGATAAGGGGATAAGTACTGAAGCTTTCTTT.

The DNA for the CDR3 is TGTGCCAGCAGTAGCGGTAATTGGAGAAAACTGTTTTTT. Encoded protein: CASSSGNWRKLFF. The chain has TRBV5-6 and TRBJ1-4; D uncertain. This CDR3 contains 13 residues. V was shortened by 5 bases and J by 10 bases, with 15 bases between the two germline ends. CDR1 and CDR2 (germline): SGHDT, YYEEEE.

This clone came up once. The chain employs TRBV14 and TRBJ1-2; the D is unclear. Trimming shortened V by 0 bases and J by 8 bases, and 16 bases separated the two germline ends. From germline, CDR1 is SGHDN and CDR2 FVKESK. The CDR3 loop spans 15 amino acids. Here the CDR3 DNA reads TGTGCCAGCAGCCAAGATGCTACAAAAAAGCGCGGCTACACCTTC. Translating it yields CASSQDATKKRGYTF.

V gene TRBV7-8 combines with J gene TRBJ1-6; D not certain. Germline assignment: CDR1 SGHVS and CDR2 FQNEAQ. The CDR3 is made up of 13 amino acids. The ends were cut back, 0 bases at V and 7 bases at J, with 4 bases in the middle. The CDR3 DNA sequence: TGTGCCAGCAGCTTAGCCACAAATTCACCCCTCCACTTT. Translation gives CASSLATNSPLHF.

V is TRBV7-2 and J is TRBJ2-3, with 11 nucleotides matching TRBD2. The CDR3 loop spans 14 amino acids. From germline, CDR1 is SGHTA and CDR2 FQGNSA. Trimming removed 6 bases from V and 4 bases from J; junction bases left unmatched: 3. CDR3 coding DNA: TGTGCCAGCAGGAGTAGCGGGGGGGCAGATACGCAGTATTTT. Its translation: CASRSSGGADTQYF.

This clone was counted only a few times. The chain has TRBV30 and TRBJ1-3; TRBD1 is a possible D gene (6 bases). The CDR3 covers 13 residues. Germline V gene data show CDR1 as GTSNPN and CDR2 as SVGIG (reference sequence). Between the trimmed V and J ends, which lost 3 bases and 4 bases, there was a span of 10 bases. CDR3 amino acids: CAWSGGHGNTIYF. The CDR3 nucleotides are TGTGCCTGGAGCGGGGGGCACGGAAACACCATATATTTT. The whole variable domain, filled in from reference TRBV30 and TRBJ1-3, reads SQTIHQWPATLVQPVGSPLSLECTVEGTSNPNLYWYRQAAGRGLQLLFYSVGIGQISSEVPQNLSASRPQDRQFILSSKKLLLSDSGFYLCAWSGGHGNTIYFGEGSWLTVV.

This chain uses TRBV19 with TRBJ2-7; TRBD1 is a possible D gene (5 bases). Trimming pared 10 bases from V and 1 base from J, leaving 11 bases between. Germline CDR1 reads LNHDA; CDR2 reads SQIVND (reference sequence). This CDR3 has 12 residues. CDR3 loop: CATSDISYEQYF. The CDR3 DNA reads as TGTGCCACCTCGGACATTTCCTACGAGCAGTACTTC.

V and J are TRBV10-1 and TRBJ2-7; D perhaps matches TRBD1 (6 bases). V shed 7 bases and J shed 2 bases, with 12 bases lying between them. Germline V CDR1 and CDR2: WNHNN, SYGVQD (reference sequence). CDR3 size: 13 residues. The CDR3 sequence is CASNGQKPYEQYF. The DNA for the CDR3 is TGCGCCAGCAACGGACAGAAACCCTACGAGCAGTACTTC.

The rearrangement links TRBV7-9 to TRBJ2-5; D unclear. Looked up from germline, CDR1 is SEHNR and CDR2 is FQNEAQ (reference sequence). Deletions cut 1 base from V and 7 bases from J, with 10 bases between. The CDR3 has 13 amino acids. The CDR3 region is CASSLDVLGTQYF. DNA of the CDR3: TGTGCCAGCAGCTTAGACGTCCTCGGGACCCAGTACTTC.

This chain links TRBV9 with TRBJ2-1, with 11 bases matching TRBD1. CDR1 SGDLS and CDR2 YYNGEE come from the germline V gene. CDR3 size: 17 residues. V lost 1 base to trimming and J lost 9 bases; unmatched junction nucleotides: 12. CDR3 coding DNA: TGTGCCAGCAGCGTAAGTCAAGGGACAGGGGGAATGGCTGAGCAGTTCTTC. Its translation: CASSVSQGTGGMAEQFF.

The chain employs TRBV6-5 and TRBJ1-5; possibly TRBD1 for D (5 bases). From germline, CDR1 is MNHEY and CDR2 SVGAGI. The CDR3 totals 13 residues. Trimming shortened V by 2 bases and J by 4 bases, and 6 bases separated the two germline ends. The CDR3 is CASSYPGNQPQHF. CDR3 bases: TGTGCCAGCAGTTACCCAGGGAATCAGCCCCAGCATTTT.

The chain carries TRBV18 and TRBJ2-6, with 11 bases fitting TRBD1. V trimming: 4 bases; J trimming: 0 bases; junction bases outside the gene matches: 5. Germline loops: CDR1 KGHSH, CDR2 LQKENI. The CDR3 extends over 18 amino acids. The CDR3 nucleotides read TGTGCCAGCTCACGGGGACAGGGGGTTCTCTCTGGGGCCAACGTCCTGACTTTC. Protein sequence: CASSRGQGVLSGANVLTF.